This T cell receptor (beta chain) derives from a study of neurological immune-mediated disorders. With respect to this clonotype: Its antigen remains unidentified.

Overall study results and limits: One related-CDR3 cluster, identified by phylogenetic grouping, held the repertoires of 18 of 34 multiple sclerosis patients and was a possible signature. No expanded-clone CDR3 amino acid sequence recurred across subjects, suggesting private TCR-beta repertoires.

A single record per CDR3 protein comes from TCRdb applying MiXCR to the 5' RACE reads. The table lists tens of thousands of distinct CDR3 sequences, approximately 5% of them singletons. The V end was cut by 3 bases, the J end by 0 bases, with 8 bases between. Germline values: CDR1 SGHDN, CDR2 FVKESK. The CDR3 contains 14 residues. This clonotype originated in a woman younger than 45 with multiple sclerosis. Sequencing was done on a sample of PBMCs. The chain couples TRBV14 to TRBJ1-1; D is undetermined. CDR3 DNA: TGTGCCAGCAGCCAGCTTGGGATGAACACTGAAGCTTTCTTT. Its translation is CASSQLGMNTEAFF.